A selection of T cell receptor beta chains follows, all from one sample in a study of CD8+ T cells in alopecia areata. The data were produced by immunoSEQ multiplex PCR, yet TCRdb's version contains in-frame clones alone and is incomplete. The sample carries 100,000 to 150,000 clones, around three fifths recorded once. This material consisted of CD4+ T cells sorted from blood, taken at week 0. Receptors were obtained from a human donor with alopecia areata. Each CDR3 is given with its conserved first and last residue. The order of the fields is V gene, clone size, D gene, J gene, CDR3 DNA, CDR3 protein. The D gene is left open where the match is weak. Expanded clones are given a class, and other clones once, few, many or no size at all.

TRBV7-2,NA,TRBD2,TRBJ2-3,TGTGCCAGCAGCTTAGCGCGCGGGAGGGCCGTAGGAGATACGCAGTATTTT,CASSLARGRAVGDTQYF
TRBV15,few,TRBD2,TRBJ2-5,TGTGCCACCAGCGGTAGACTAGCGCTTCAAGAGACCCAGTACTTC,CATSGRLALQETQYF
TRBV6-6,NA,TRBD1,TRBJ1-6,TGTGCCAGCAGTTACAGTCGACAGGGGGGTTATTCACCCCTCCACTTT,CASSYSRQGGYSPLHF
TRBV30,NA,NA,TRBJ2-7,TGTGCCTGGAGTGTAGTCGTTGGCAGCTCCTACGAGCAGTACTTC,CAWSVVVGSSYEQYF
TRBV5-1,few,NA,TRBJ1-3,TGCGCCAGCAGCCTACGGATTGGAAACACCATATATTTT,CASSLRIGNTIYF
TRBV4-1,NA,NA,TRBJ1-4,TGCGCCAGCAGCCCGACCCCTCTTTTAGGGCCAGGTGAAAAACTGTTTTTT,CASSPTPLLGPGEKLFF
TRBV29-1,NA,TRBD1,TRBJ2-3,TGCAGCCTGGACAGGGGTACAGATACGCAGTATTTT,CSLDRGTDTQYF
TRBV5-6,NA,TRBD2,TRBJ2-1,TGTGCCAGCAGCCTCACGACGGGGGGGCAACTCTTC,CASSLTTGGQLF
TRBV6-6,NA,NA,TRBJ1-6,TGTGCCAGCAGCCCTCGTCCAGTCGGCTCACCCCTCCACTTT,CASSPRPVGSPLHF
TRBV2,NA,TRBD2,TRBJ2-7,TGTGCCAGCACTAGCGGGATCACCTACGAGCAGTACTTC,CASTSGITYEQYF
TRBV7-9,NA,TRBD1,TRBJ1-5,TGTGCCAGCAGCCTGACAGGGGCAAATCAGCCCCAGCATTTT,CASSLTGANQPQHF
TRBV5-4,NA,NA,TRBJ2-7,TGTGCCAGCAGCTTGGGGAGCGGTTCCTACGAGCAGTACTTC,CASSLGSGSYEQYF
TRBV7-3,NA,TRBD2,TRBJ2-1,TGTGCCAGCAGCTTACAAGCGGGAGCCTATGAGCAGTTCTTC,CASSLQAGAYEQFF
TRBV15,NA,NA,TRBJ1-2,TGTGCCACCAGAAAATGGGACAAACACTATGGCTACACCTTC,CATRKWDKHYGYTF
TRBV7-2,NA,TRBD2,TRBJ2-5,TGTGCCAGCAGCTTGCCCGGGACTAGTAGCGAGACCCAGTACTTC,CASSLPGTSSETQYF
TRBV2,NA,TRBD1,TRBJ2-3,TGTGCCAGCAGTCTACAGGGACAGGGGGCAGCAGATACGCAGTATTTT,CASSLQGQGAADTQYF
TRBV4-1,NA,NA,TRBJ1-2,TGCGCCAGCAGCCAAGTCGGCTATGGCTACACCTTC,CASSQVGYGYTF
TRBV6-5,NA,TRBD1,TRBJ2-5,TGTGCCAGCACCACCTCCCCGGGACAGCAAGAGACCCAGTACTTC,CASTTSPGQQETQYF
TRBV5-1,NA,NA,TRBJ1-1,TGCGCCAGCAGCTTAGGATGGGGGGACACTGAAGCTTTCTTT,CASSLGWGDTEAFF
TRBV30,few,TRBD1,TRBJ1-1,TGTGCCTGGAGTTTTCCGGGACAGCTGAACACTGAAGCTTTCTTT,CAWSFPGQLNTEAFF
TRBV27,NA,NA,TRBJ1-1,TGTGCCAGCACACCCGCCGGGGCGAACACTGAAGCTTTCTTT,CASTPAGANTEAFF
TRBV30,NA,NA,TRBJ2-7,TGTGCCTGGAGCCACGGGCCCTACGAGCAGTACTTC,CAWSHGPYEQYF
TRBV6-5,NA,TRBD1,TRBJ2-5,TGTGCCAGCAGTTACGTAGGGGGCCCCCGGGAGACCCAGTACTTC,CASSYVGGPRETQYF
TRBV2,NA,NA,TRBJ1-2,TGTGCCAGCAGTCCAATTTTGTATGGCTACACCTTC,CASSPILYGYTF
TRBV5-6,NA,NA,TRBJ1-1,TGTGCCAGCAGCCCTACCGGATTCCCTGAAGCTTTCTTT,CASSPTGFPEAFF
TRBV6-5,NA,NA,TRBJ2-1,TGTGCCAGCAGTAGCTCTTCAGAGTACAATGAGCAGTTCTTC,CASSSSSEYNEQFF
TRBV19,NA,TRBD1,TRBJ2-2,TGTGCCAGTAGTCCGCAACAGGGGGCGTACACCGGGGAGCTGTTTTTT,CASSPQQGAYTGELFF
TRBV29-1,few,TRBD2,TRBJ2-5,TGCAGCGTTGAAGAAAAAGGGTGGCTAGCGGGAGGAGAGACCCAGTACTTC,CSVEEKGWLAGGETQYF
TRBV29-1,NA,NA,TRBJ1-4,TGCAGCGTTGTAGGACCGTCGACTAATGAAAAACTGTTTTTT,CSVVGPSTNEKLFF
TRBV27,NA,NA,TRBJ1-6,TGTGCCAGCAGCGAGTATAATTCACCCCTCCACTTT,CASSEYNSPLHF
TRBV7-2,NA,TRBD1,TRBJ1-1,TGTGCCAGCAGCCAAAGGACAGGGGCCAACACTGAAGCTTTCTTT,CASSQRTGANTEAFF
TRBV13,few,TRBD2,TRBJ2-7,TGTGCCAGCAGCGGTGGGCCGCTAGCGGGAAACTACGAGCAGTACTTC,CASSGGPLAGNYEQYF
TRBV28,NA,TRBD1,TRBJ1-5,TGTGCCAGCAGTTTCATTTACAGGGGGACGTGGAGCAATCAGCCCCAGCATTTT,CASSFIYRGTWSNQPQHF
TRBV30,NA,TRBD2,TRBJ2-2,TGTGCCTGGAGTGTACCGGGACTAGCGGGAGGGGGGGAGCTGTTTTTT,CAWSVPGLAGGGELFF
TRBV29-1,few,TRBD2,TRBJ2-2,TGCAGCGTTGAGAGTTGGACTAGCGGGGGGTCCCGTGTCACCGGGGAGCTGTTTTTT,CSVESWTSGGSRVTGELFF
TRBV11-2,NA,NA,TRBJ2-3,TGTGCCAGCAGCCCCGAGGGACTCAGCACAGATACGCAGTATTTT,CASSPEGLSTDTQYF
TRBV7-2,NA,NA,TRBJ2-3,TGTGCCAGCAGCTTAAAGAGGAGGGGGGGCTTGCTTAAGGATACGCAGTATTTT,CASSLKRRGGLLKDTQYF
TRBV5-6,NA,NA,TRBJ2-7,TGTGCCAGCAGCCTGGGAAGGGGGTCCTACGAGCAGTACTTC,CASSLGRGSYEQYF
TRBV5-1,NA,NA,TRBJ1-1,TGCGCCAGCAGCTTACGAGGGGACGGGGCTGAAGCTTTCTTT,CASSLRGDGAEAFF
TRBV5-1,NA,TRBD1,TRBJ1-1,TGCGCCAGCAGCCCCGGGACAGCCACTGAAGCTTTCTTT,CASSPGTATEAFF